The rows below give T cell receptor beta chains drawn from one sample of a study of PD-L1 blockade in urothelial cancer. Sequencing was performed with immunoSEQ multiplex PCR; in TCRdb, only in-frame clones are kept and a portion is missing. The table records around 49,000 clones, approximately 82% of them present only once. This specimen was PBMCs, taken around atezolizumab (anti-PD-L1) treatment. The receptor source for this set is a man in his 60s with urothelial cancer. Both conserved end residues are part of each CDR3. D genes are given only for firm matches. Expanded clones are given a class, and other clones once, few, many or no size at all.

clone size	V gene	D gene	CDR3 length	J gene	CDR3 DNA	CDR3 protein
NA	TRBV2	NA	12	TRBJ2-5	TGTGCCAGCAGTGGGCTAGCTGAGACCCAGTACTTC	CASSGLAETQYF
NA	TRBV11-2	NA	15	TRBJ2-6	TGTGCCAGCAGCTTAGCGGACACTGGGGCCAACGTCCTGACTTTC	CASSLADTGANVLTF
NA	TRBV11-2	TRBD1	13	TRBJ2-1	TGTGCCAGCAGATTACAGGGGGCGTATGAGCAGTTCTTC	CASRLQGAYEQFF
NA	TRBV2	NA	12	TRBJ2-5	TGTGCCAGCAGGGCTGACGGGGAGACCCAGTACTTC	CASRADGETQYF
few	TRBV7-9	NA	14	TRBJ2-7	TGTGCCAGCAGCTTTGTTGGCAGCTCCTACGAGCAGTACTTC	CASSFVGSSYEQYF
NA	TRBV27	NA	14	TRBJ2-7	TGTGCCAGCAGTTCCTGGGGGCGGGTTTACGAGCAGTACTTC	CASSSWGRVYEQYF
NA	TRBV6-5	NA	15	TRBJ1-5	TGTGCCAGCAGTGCCGTTGCGGGGCCCAATCAGCCCCAGCATTTT	CASSAVAGPNQPQHF
few	TRBV5-1	TRBD2	16	TRBJ2-1	TGCGCCAGCAGCGCCCTGACTAGCGGGAGTGGGCATGAGCAGTTCTTC	CASSALTSGSGHEQFF
NA	TRBV10-3	NA	13	TRBJ2-5	TGTGCCATCGGGGGGGGCGGGCAAGAGACCCAGTACTTC	CAIGGGGQETQYF
few	TRBV19	TRBD1	17	TRBJ1-2	TGTGCCAGTAGTCTAACCGGGACAGGGCTTGGAGATCGTGGCTACACCTTC	CASSLTGTGLGDRGYTF
NA	TRBV27	NA	13	TRBJ2-3	TGTGCCAGCATGGGCAGGCCTACAGATACGCAGTATTTT	CASMGRPTDTQYF
NA	TRBV18	TRBD1	15	TRBJ1-5	TGTGCCAGCTCACCGGGACAGCAAAAGGGTCAGCCCCAGCATTTT	CASSPGQQKGQPQHF
NA	TRBV2	NA	15	TRBJ1-3	TGTGCCAGCAGTGGAGTACAGGGAGAGGAAAACACCATATATTTT	CASSGVQGEENTIYF
NA	TRBV5-6	NA	12	TRBJ2-1	TGTGCCAGCAGCTTGGGGCCCAATGAGCAGTTCTTC	CASSLGPNEQFF
NA	TRBV28	NA	19	TRBJ2-6	TGTGCCAGCAGTTTAGGGCTCGGCAGAGCTTTCTCTGGGGCCAACGTCCTGACTTTC	CASSLGLGRAFSGANVLTF
NA	TRBV30	NA	15	TRBJ1-3	TGTGCCTGGAAATTGGCGGGAGCCTCTGGAAACACCATATATTTT	CAWKLAGASGNTIYF
once	TRBV4-1	TRBD1	16	TRBJ2-5	TGCGCCAGCAGCCAAGGTGCAGGGGGTGGTGGAGAGACCCAGTACTTC	CASSQGAGGGGETQYF
NA	TRBV29-1	TRBD2	14	TRBJ2-3	TGCAGCGTCCTACTAGCGGGAGCAGCAGATACGCAGTATTTT	CSVLLAGAADTQYF
NA	TRBV18	NA	17	TRBJ1-5	TGTGCCAGCTCACCCGGACAAGGGCGGGGTAGCAATCAGCCCCAGCATTTT	CASSPGQGRGSNQPQHF
NA	TRBV28	NA	15	TRBJ2-7	TGTGCCAGCAGTTCGACAGTGTTGAGCGGGTACGAGCAGTACTTC	CASSSTVLSGYEQYF
NA	TRBV2	TRBD2	16	TRBJ2-1	TGTGCCAGCAGTGAAGGGGTCCTAGCGGGGGGCGTGGAGCAGTTCTTC	CASSEGVLAGGVEQFF
NA	TRBV6-1	NA	15	TRBJ2-5	TGTGCCAGCAGTGAACCCGGGCTAGCTGGAGAGACCCAGTACTTC	CASSEPGLAGETQYF
NA	TRBV6-1	TRBD2	14	TRBJ2-5	TGTGCCAGCAGGCAGCGGGGGGCCGGAGAGACCCAGTACTTC	CASRQRGAGETQYF
NA	TRBV5-1	TRBD1	15	TRBJ1-1	TGCGCCAGCAGCCCGGGGGTTACAGGGGTTACTGAAGCTTTCTTT	CASSPGVTGVTEAFF
once	TRBV4-1	TRBD1	15	TRBJ2-7	TGCGCCAGCAGCCCAGGGACAGGGAGCTCCTACGAGCAGTACTTC	CASSPGTGSSYEQYF
NA	TRBV30	TRBD2	14	TRBJ2-1	TGTGCCTGGATGAGCGGGATGATCGACAATGAGCAGTTCTTC	CAWMSGMIDNEQFF
NA	TRBV7-2	NA	18	TRBJ2-7	TGTGCCAGCAGCTTAGGGTTGTTGGGGCCCGGAAGCTCCTACGAGCAGTACTTC	CASSLGLLGPGSSYEQYF
few	TRBV4-2	TRBD2	15	TRBJ2-5	TGTGCCAGCAGCCTCCTGGGGGGGGGCCAAGAGACCCAGTACTTC	CASSLLGGGQETQYF
once	TRBV19	TRBD2	14	TRBJ2-1	TGTGCCAGTAGTCCCGGACTAGCGGGCAATGAGCAGTTCTTC	CASSPGLAGNEQFF
NA	TRBV5-4	TRBD2	15	TRBJ2-5	TGTGCCAGCAGCTTGGTAGCGGGGAAGGTGGAGACCCAGTACTTC	CASSLVAGKVETQYF
NA	TRBV5-6	TRBD1	16	TRBJ2-1	TGTGCCAGCAGCTTGGGCCGGGACAGCCATCGGAATGAGCAGTTCTTC	CASSLGRDSHRNEQFF
NA	TRBV11-3	TRBD2	15	TRBJ2-3	TGTGCCAGCAGCCCCGGCGGGGGAGGTACAGATACGCAGTATTTT	CASSPGGGGTDTQYF
NA	TRBV7-9	NA	13	TRBJ1-2	TGTGCCACCCCCCCGGAGACAGTGCGCGGCTACACCTTC	CATPPETVRGYTF
NA	TRBV15	NA	15	TRBJ2-3	TGTGCCACCAGCAGAGCTGGAGAGGCTGGGGATACGCAGTATTTT	CATSRAGEAGDTQYF
NA	TRBV21-1	NA	15	TRBJ2-1	TGTGCCAGCTCCCCCGGGACTAGCGGGAACGATGAGCAGTTCTTC	CASSPGTSGNDEQFF
medium-sized	TRBV4-2	NA	11	TRBJ2-1	TGTGCCAGCAGCCACACAATACAGCAGTTCTTC	CASSHTIQQFF
NA	TRBV30	TRBD2	16	TRBJ2-3	TGTGCCTGGGCTCTCGGACTAGCGGGGACCACAGATACGCAGTATTTT	CAWALGLAGTTDTQYF
NA	TRBV19	NA	15	TRBJ1-1	TGTGCCAGTAGTCTCTCGAGAGGGACAAACACTGAAGCTTTCTTT	CASSLSRGTNTEAFF
NA	TRBV7-9	TRBD2	16	TRBJ2-2	TGTGCCAGCAGCTCTACTAGCGGGGGGGCCGGCGGGGAGCTGTTTTTT	CASSSTSGGAGGELFF
once	TRBV5-1	TRBD2	13	TRBJ2-5	TGCGCCAGCAGCCGGGGGGGAGCTGAGACCCAGTACTTC	CASSRGGAETQYF
NA	TRBV6-5	NA	14	TRBJ2-7	TGTGCCAGCAGCCCAGGACTGGCCGGGAACGAGCAGTACTTC	CASSPGLAGNEQYF
NA	TRBV6-5	NA	11	TRBJ2-5	TGTGCCAGCAGGGGCGGGGTGACCCAGTACTTC	CASRGGVTQYF
once	TRBV19	TRBD1	14	TRBJ2-2	TGTGCCAGCGCCGCCGGGACAGGGATCGGGGAGCTGTTTTTT	CASAAGTGIGELFF
NA	TRBV9	TRBD2	17	TRBJ2-1	TGTGCCAGCGCGCGCCTCTTACTAGCGGGGGGGCCCAATGAGCAGTTCTTC	CASARLLLAGGPNEQFF
NA	TRBV6-1	TRBD1	14	TRBJ1-2	TGTGCCAGCAGTGTGCAGGGGGTCAGCTATGGCTACACCTTC	CASSVQGVSYGYTF